This TCR beta chain was captured in a study of T-cell reconstitution after alpha-beta-depleted transplantation in children. Study outcomes and limitations: Some patients owed their high day-60 TCRbeta diversity to surviving recipient T cells and thymic progenitors. At the one-year point after transplant, T-cell counts and TCRbeta diversity were found to come mostly from T cells that had been newly produced.

This clonotype turned up a few times. Antigen unknown. CDR1 and CDR2 (germline): SGHRS, YFSETQ. V shed 1 base and J shed 8 bases, with 10 bases lying between them. The CDR3 is made up of 13 amino acids. Unique molecular identifiers were built into the TCRbeta library. One entry per CDR3 protein, called by TCRdb with MiXCR from the PCR reads. The sample has just over 950,000 distinct CDR3 sequences; around 30% are singletons. This clonotype originated in a boy in the first two years of life who had a stem cell transplant for SCID, so the T cells may come from the graft donor. The chain combines TRBV5-1 with TRBJ2-1; the D gene is possibly TRBD2 (5 bases). Sequenced material: PBMCs, mostly from graft donor cells, taken 360 days after TCRalphabeta/CD19-depleted stem cell transplant. CDR3 nucleotides: TGCGCCAGCAGCTTGACATACGGGGATGAGCAGTTCTTC. This sequence encodes CASSLTYGDEQFF.